Listed here are 22 T cell receptor beta chains from one sample, sequenced in a study of cytomegalovirus exposure and HLA in healthy donors. 13 Jbeta primers and 60 Vbeta primers were used for the PCR. The assay was immunoSEQ multiplex PCR, and TCRdb's table has in-frame clones only and misses some. The data hold some 90,000 clones, with about three quarters observed a single time. The specimen was PBMCs. All receptors come from a man in his forties in good health and CMV-seronegative.

The chain carries TRBV29-1 and TRBJ1-5; 9 nucleotides agree with TRBD1. This CDR3 spans 13 amino acids. The germline V gene encodes CDR1 SQVTM and CDR2 ANQGSEA. The J segment lost 7 bases and the V segment lost 7 bases, leaving 8 bases of the junction unmatched. CDR3 DNA sequence: TGCAGCGCCGGGACAGGGCGAGAACAGCCCCAGCATTTT. It is translated as CSAGTGREQPQHF.

The V gene is TRBV7-9, the J gene TRBJ1-2; D might be TRBD1 (6 bases). This CDR3 spans 13 amino acids. The germline CDR1 and CDR2 sequences are SEHNR and FQNEAQ (reference sequence). V was clipped by 1 base and J by 6 bases, with 9 bases between them. The CDR3 DNA follows: TGTGCCAGCAGCTTAGTTGAGGGGGATGGCTACACCTTC. Translating it yields CASSLVEGDGYTF.

This chain links TRBV7-9 with TRBJ2-7, with TRBD1 identical over 8 bases. V gave up 5 bases and J gave up 0 bases; unmatched junction bases: 9. Germline CDR1 is SEHNR and CDR2 is FQNEAQ (reference sequence). The CDR3 has 16 amino acids. The CDR3 DNA reads TGTGCCAGCAGCCACCGACAGGGGATGGGCTCCTACGAGCAGTACTTC. Translated, it gives CASSHRQGMGSYEQYF.

The chain has TRBV4-3 and TRBJ1-2; no firm D call. Germline CDR1 reads LGHNA; CDR2 reads YSLEER. The CDR3 sequence is 15 residues long. Trimming removed 0 bases from V and 3 bases from J, with 11 bases in between. In DNA, the CDR3 is TGCGCCAGCAGCCAAGAGGCCAGTAATTACTATGGCTACACCTTC. Its protein is CASSQEASNYYGYTF.

The chain has TRBV4-1 and TRBJ2-5, with TRBD2 matching 9 bases. V trimming: 0 bases; J trimming: 1 base; junction bases outside the gene matches: 6. The germline gives CDR1 MGHRA, CDR2 YSYEKL. The CDR3 consists of 17 residues. The CDR3: CASSQEKIAGVQETQYF. CDR3 nucleotide sequence: TGCGCCAGCAGCCAAGAGAAAATAGCGGGGGTCCAAGAGACCCAGTACTTC.

This chain joins TRBV7-9 and TRBJ2-7; maybe TRBD1 (5 bases). V was trimmed by 3 bases and J by 3 bases, leaving 12 bases between them. Germline-derived CDR1 and CDR2 are SEHNR and FQNEAQ (reference sequence). The length of the CDR3 is 14 residues. The CDR3 loop is CASSFPGHHYEQYF. The DNA of the CDR3 is TGTGCCAGCAGCTTCCCCGGACACCACTACGAGCAGTACTTC.

This clone was detected once. J is TRBJ1-1 and V is TRBV5-6; perhaps TRBD1 as D (5 bases). The CDR3 spans 12 residues. Germline V CDR1 and CDR2: SGHDT, YYEEEE. V lost 3 bases, J lost 7 bases, and 10 bases lay in between. CDR3 DNA sequence: TGTGCCAGCAGCTGGGGCAGGGATGAAGCTTTCTTT. It translates to CASSWGRDEAFF.

The chain has TRBV19 and TRBJ2-1; 9 positions agree with TRBD1. This CDR3 spans 12 amino acids. The germline V gene encodes CDR1 LNHDA and CDR2 SQIVND (reference sequence). The V gene end was trimmed by 6 bases and the J gene end by 14 bases; junction bases not matched to a gene: 8. CDR3 loop: CASRGPGQGEFF. The CDR3 DNA follows: TGTGCCAGTAGGGGACCGGGACAGGGTGAGTTCTTC. The entire variable domain, with the rest obtained from reference TRBV19 and TRBJ2-1, is as follows: DGGITQSPKYLFRKEGQNVTLSCEQNLNHDAMYWYRQDPGQGLRLIYYSQIVNDFQKGDIAEGYSVSREKKESFPLTVTSAQKNPTAFYLCASRGPGQGEFFGPGTRLTVL.

This clone showed up just a few times. The chain employs TRBV5-1 and TRBJ2-1; D may be TRBD2 (5 bases). Germline V gives CDR1 SGHRS, CDR2 YFSETQ. CDR3 length: 13 amino acids. Deletions cut 4 bases from V and 6 bases from J, with 11 bases between. CDR3: CASSAPSRNEQFF. In DNA, the CDR3 is TGCGCCAGCAGCGCCCCTAGCCGCAATGAGCAGTTCTTC. Complete variable domain (other parts from reference TRBV5-1 and TRBJ2-1): KAGVTQTPRYLIKTRGQQVTLSCSPISGHRSVSWYQQTPGQGLQFLFEYFSETQRNKGNFPGRFSGRQFSNSRSEMNVSTLELGDSALYLCASSAPSRNEQFFGPGTRLTVL.

The gene calls are TRBV10-1 and TRBJ2-5; TRBD2 might be the D (5 bases). V shed 5 bases and J shed 2 bases, with 15 bases lying between them. The CDR3 extends over 15 amino acids. Germline V gene lookup returns CDR1 WNHNN and CDR2 SYGVQD (reference sequence). CDR3 DNA sequence: TGCGCCAGCAGTACTGGGGTCGGGAATCAAGAGACCCAGTACTTC. Its protein product is CASSTGVGNQETQYF.

The CDR3 DNA follows: TGTGCCAGCGGGGAGGGCACAGATACGCAGTATTTT. It specifies CASGEGTDTQYF. The chain has TRBV7-2 and TRBJ2-3; tentative D call: TRBD2 (6 bases). The CDR3 covers 12 residues. Per germline, CDR1 SGHTA and CDR2 FQGNSA. The V and J ends lost 8 bases and 1 base respectively, with 7 bases between them.

The V gene is TRBV7-9, the J gene TRBJ2-7, with TRBD1 identical over 8 bases. The CDR3 has 16 residues. Germline lookup yields CDR1 SEHNR and CDR2 FQNEAQ (reference sequence). Trimming removed 4 bases from V and 2 bases from J; junction bases left unmatched: 10. The CDR3: CASSSWDRRRAYEQYF. CDR3 in DNA: TGTGCCAGCAGCTCCTGGGACAGGAGAAGAGCCTACGAGCAGTACTTC.

J is TRBJ2-3 and V is TRBV7-9; 8 bases match TRBD1. The CDR3 consists of 16 residues. The V gene end was trimmed by 3 bases and the J gene end by 0 bases; junction bases not matched to a gene: 5. Germline CDR1 and CDR2: SEHNR and FQNEAQ (reference sequence). The chain's CDR3 is CASSLGTGTSTDTQYF. The CDR3 DNA follows: TGTGCCAGCAGCTTGGGGACAGGAACTAGCACAGATACGCAGTATTTT.

This rearrangement joins TRBV5-1 to TRBJ2-2; no definite D call. Trimming stripped 0 bases from V and 4 bases from J, with 10 bases between. The CDR3 spans 15 residues. CDR1 is SGHRS, CDR2 YFSETQ, per germline. In nucleotides, the CDR3 is TGCGCCAGCAGCTTGGACAACCCCTCCACCGGGGAGCTGTTTTTT. Protein: CASSLDNPSTGELFF.

The chain couples TRBV5-1 to TRBJ2-5, with TRBD2 identical over 9 bases. V was pared by 5 bases and J by 1 base, with 0 bases of the junction left unmatched. From germline, CDR1 is SGHRS and CDR2 YFSETQ. The CDR3 has 13 amino acids. Here the CDR3 DNA reads TGCGCCAGCAGACTAGCGGGCCAAGAGACCCAGTACTTC. The encoded protein is CASRLAGQETQYF.

This chain joins TRBV10-3 and TRBJ1-1; a weak D match, TRBD1 (5 bases). Trimming cost V 10 bases and J 4 bases, with 10 bases left between them. The CDR3 is made up of 11 amino acids. The germline gives CDR1 ENHRY, CDR2 SYGVKD. The CDR3 protein is CATRRGTEAFF. CDR3 in DNA: TGTGCCACGAGGAGGGGCACTGAAGCTTTCTTT.

This chain uses TRBV28 with TRBJ2-7; D may be TRBD2 (5 bases). Trimming removed 5 bases at V and 4 bases at J, with 18 bases between. The germline V gene has CDR1 MDHEN and CDR2 SYDVKM. The CDR3 is 15 residues long. In DNA form, the CDR3 reads TGTGCCAGCAGTCCGGACTGGCAGGTCGGTTACGAGCAGTACTTC. Encoded protein: CASSPDWQVGYEQYF.

J is TRBJ1-5 and V is TRBV4-1; no definite D call. CDR1 and CDR2 (germline): MGHRA, YSYEKL. V shed 1 base and J shed 2 bases, with 12 bases lying between them. The CDR3 extends over 16 amino acids. CDR3 in amino acids: CASSQAWGEGNQPQHF. As DNA, the CDR3 is TGCGCCAGCAGCCAAGCGTGGGGAGAGGGCAATCAGCCCCAGCATTTT.

The chain uses TRBV7-9 and TRBJ2-3; D might be TRBD2 (7 bases). Germline assignment: CDR1 SEHNR and CDR2 FQNEAQ (reference sequence). The CDR3 spans 14 residues. V dropped 1 base and J dropped 8 bases, with 13 bases sitting between them. This chain's CDR3 is CASSLVRGACTQYF. The CDR3 DNA follows: TGTGCCAGCAGCTTAGTTCGGGGGGCCTGTACGCAGTATTTT.

The chain carries TRBV21-1 and TRBJ1-4. TRBV21-1 is flagged as a pseudogene. The length of the CDR3 is 17 residues. The CDR3 loop is CASSSPPRVREDEKLFF. The DNA of the CDR3 is TGTGCCAGCAGCTCCCCCCCCCGGGTGAGGGAGGATGAAAAACTGTTTTTT.

This clone was picked up a small number of times. The V and J genes are TRBV5-1 and TRBJ2-3; D might be TRBD1 (6 bases). This CDR3 region has 15 residues. CDR1 and CDR2 (germline): SGHRS, YFSETQ. V dropped 6 bases and J dropped 4 bases, with 18 bases sitting between them. The CDR3 is CASTAGAAGADTQYF. DNA for the CDR3: TGCGCCAGCACCGCCGGGGCGGCAGGGGCAGATACGCAGTATTTT.

The chain links TRBV28 to TRBJ1-2; the D is unclear. Germline CDR1 reads MDHEN; CDR2 reads SYDVKM. The V and J ends lost 2 bases and 2 bases respectively, with 12 bases between them. The CDR3 runs to 15 residues. Here the CDR3 reads CASSLIIAGNYGYTF. The CDR3 region has the DNA TGTGCCAGCAGTTTAATTATCGCAGGCAACTATGGCTACACCTTC.